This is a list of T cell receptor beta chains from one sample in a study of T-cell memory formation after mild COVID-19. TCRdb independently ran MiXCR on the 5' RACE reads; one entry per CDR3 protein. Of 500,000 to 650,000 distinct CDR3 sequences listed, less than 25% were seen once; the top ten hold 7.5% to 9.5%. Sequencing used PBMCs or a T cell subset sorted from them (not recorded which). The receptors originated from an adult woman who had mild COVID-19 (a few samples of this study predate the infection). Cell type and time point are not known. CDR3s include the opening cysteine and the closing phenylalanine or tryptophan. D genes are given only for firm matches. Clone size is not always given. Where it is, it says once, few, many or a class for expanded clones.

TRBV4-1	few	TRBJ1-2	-	TGCGCCAGCAGCCAAGTGGCCGAAGCTAACTATGGCTACACCTTC	CASSQVAEANYGYTF
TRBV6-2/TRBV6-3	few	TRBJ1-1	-	TGTGCCAGCAGTTTGTTGGGGGCTGGTGGGGGAGCTTTCTTT	CASSLLGAGGGAFF
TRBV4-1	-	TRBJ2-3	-	TGCGCCAGCAGCCAAGAGGGACTCACAATGGATACGCAGTATTTT	CASSQEGLTMDTQYF
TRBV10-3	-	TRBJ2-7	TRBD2	TGTGCCATCAGTGCACCTAGCGGGAGCCACGAGCAGTACTTC	CAISAPSGSHEQYF
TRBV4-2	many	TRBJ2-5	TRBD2	TGTGCCAGCAGCCAAGTCGCGTCTAGCGGGGGGCAAGAGACCCAGTACTTC	CASSQVASSGGQETQYF
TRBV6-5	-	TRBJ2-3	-	TGTGCCAGCACCCGCCGGGGTCGCGGCACAGATACGCAGTATTTT	CASTRRGRGTDTQYF
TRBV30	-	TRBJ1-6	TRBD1	TGTGCCTCGCAACAGGGGGCGAGTAATTCACCCCTCCACTTT	CASQQGASNSPLHF
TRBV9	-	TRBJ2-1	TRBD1	TGTGCCAGCAGCCTACCGAGGGGACAGGGTCCGGTCAATGAGCAGTTCTTC	CASSLPRGQGPVNEQFF
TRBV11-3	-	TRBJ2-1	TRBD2	TGTGCCAGCAGCTTAGTTCCCCCTAGCGGGGACTCCTACAATGAGCAGTTCTTC	CASSLVPPSGDSYNEQFF
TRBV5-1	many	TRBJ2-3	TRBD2	TGCGCCAGCAGTAGCGGGGGAGCAGATACGCAGTATTTT	CASSSGGADTQYF
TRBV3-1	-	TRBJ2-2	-	TGTGCCAGCAGCCAATACGCGACGAACACCGGGGAGCTGTTTTTT	CASSQYATNTGELFF
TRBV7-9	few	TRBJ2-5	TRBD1	TGTGCCAGCAGCCGCGGGACAGGGGCTCAAGAGACCCAGTACTTC	CASSRGTGAQETQYF
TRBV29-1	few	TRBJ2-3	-	TGCAGCGTTGAAGATCATGGCCCCCCCGGGGATACGCAGTATTTT	CSVEDHGPPGDTQYF
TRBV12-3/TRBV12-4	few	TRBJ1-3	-	TGTGCCAGCAGTCAAATACGGTCTGGAAACACCATATATTTT	CASSQIRSGNTIYF
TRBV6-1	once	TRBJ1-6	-	TGTGCCAGCAGTCGACGGACGAACTCCTATAATTCACCCCTCCACTTT	CASSRRTNSYNSPLHF
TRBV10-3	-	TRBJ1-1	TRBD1	TGTGCCATCAGATATGACAGGGGCGGGAACACTGAAGCTTTCTTT	CAIRYDRGGNTEAFF
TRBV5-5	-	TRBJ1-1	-	TGTGCCAGCAGCTTGGGTGCAGGGGTGGCGAACACTGAAGCTTTCTTT	CASSLGAGVANTEAFF
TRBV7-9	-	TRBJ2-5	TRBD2	TGTGCCAGCAGCTTAGGCCTAGCGGGAGGGACGGAGACCCAGTACTTC	CASSLGLAGGTETQYF
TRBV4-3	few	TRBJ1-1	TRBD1	TGCGCCAGCAAGGACAGGGATACTGAAGCTTTCTTT	CASKDRDTEAFF
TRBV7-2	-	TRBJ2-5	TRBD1	TGTGCCAGCAGCTTCTTTCCCGGGACAGGGGTCAGAGAGACCCAGTACTTC	CASSFFPGTGVRETQYF
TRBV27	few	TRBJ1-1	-	TGTGCCAGCAGTTTATCCCCGGCCAAGACCTATGACACTGAAGCTTTCTTT	CASSLSPAKTYDTEAFF
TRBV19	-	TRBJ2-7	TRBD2	TGTGCCAGTAGTATAACAGCGGGGGGCTCCTACGAGCAGTACTTC	CASSITAGGSYEQYF
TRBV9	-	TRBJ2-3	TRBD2	TGTGCCAGCAGCGCAAGCAGGACTAGGGTGTCGGATACGCAGTATTTT	CASSASRTRVSDTQYF
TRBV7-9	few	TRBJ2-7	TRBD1	TGTGCCAGCAGCTTAGGGGACAGGGTGACAGAGGAGCAGTACTTC	CASSLGDRVTEEQYF
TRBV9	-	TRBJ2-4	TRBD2	TGTGCCAGCAGCGTAGAGGCTAGCGGGCAAAACATTCAGTACTTC	CASSVEASGQNIQYF
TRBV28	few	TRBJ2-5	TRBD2	TGTGCCAGCAGTTGGGGGTCGGCTAGCGGGCAAGAGACCCAGTACTTC	CASSWGSASGQETQYF
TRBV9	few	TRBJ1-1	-	TGTGCCAGCAGCGTAAGGGTTTACGGCACTGAAGCTTTCTTT	CASSVRVYGTEAFF
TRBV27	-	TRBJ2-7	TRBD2	TGTGCCAGCAGTTTAGGGGGGGTCAGCTCCTACGAGCAGTACTTC	CASSLGGVSSYEQYF
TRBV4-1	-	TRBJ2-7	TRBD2	TGCGCCAGCAGCCAACCCATCCGGGGGGACTACGAGCAGTACTTC	CASSQPIRGDYEQYF
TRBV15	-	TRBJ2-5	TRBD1	TGTGCCACCAGCGGACAGGGGGAGGAGACCCAGTACTTC	CATSGQGEETQYF
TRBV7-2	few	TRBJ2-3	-	TGTGCCAGCAGCTTAGATGGAGAATCAGATACGCAGTATTTT	CASSLDGESDTQYF
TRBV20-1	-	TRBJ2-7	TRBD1	TGCAGTGCCGCCGGGACAGGGGGTTACCTCTACGAGCAGTACTTC	CSAAGTGGYLYEQYF
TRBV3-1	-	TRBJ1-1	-	TGTGCCAGCAGCCGTCGAGCCCAAGCTTTCTTT	CASSRRAQAFF
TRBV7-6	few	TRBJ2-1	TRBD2	TGTGCCAGCAGCTTATACGTCGGGGGGGGACTAGCGGGAGGGCCCTCCAATGAGCAGTTCTTC	CASSLYVGGGLAGGPSNEQFF
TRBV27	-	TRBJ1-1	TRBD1	TGTGCCAGCAGTATACAGGGGGCCACTGAAGCTTTCTTT	CASSIQGATEAFF
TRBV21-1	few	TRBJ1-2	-	TGTGCCAGCAGCAAATACGGGCGGAGGACACGAGAATATTATGGCTACACCTTC	CASSKYGRRTREYYGYTF
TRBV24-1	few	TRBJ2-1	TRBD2	TGTGCCACCAGTGGGACTAGCGGGAGGGCTAGTGAGCAGTTCTTC	CATSGTSGRASEQFF
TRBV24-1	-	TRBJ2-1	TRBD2	TGTGCCACCAGTGGGCGCGGGGGGACCTCCTACAATGAGCAGTTCTTC	CATSGRGGTSYNEQFF
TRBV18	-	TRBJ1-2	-	TGTGCCAGCTCACCACCCGGGGACTATGGCTACACCTTC	CASSPPGDYGYTF
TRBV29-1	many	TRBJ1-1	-	TGCAGCGTTGATGGGGGAAACACTGAAGCTTTCTTT	CSVDGGNTEAFF
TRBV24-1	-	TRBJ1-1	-	TGTGCCCCTGCGAGGGGAGGGACCGCTGAAGCTTTCTTT	CAPARGGTAEAFF
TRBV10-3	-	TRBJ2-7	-	TGTGCCATCACCCTCGGGGGAGGCTACGAGCAGTACTTC	CAITLGGGYEQYF
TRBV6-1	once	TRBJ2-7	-	TGTGCCATCAGTGATCCGGGGGGCAGGTTACTCCGCTTTTACGAGCAGTACTTC	CAISDPGGRLLRFYEQYF
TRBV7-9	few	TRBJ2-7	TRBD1	TGTGCCAGCAGTTTCACAGGGGCTGTGGCCTACGAGCAGTACTTC	CASSFTGAVAYEQYF
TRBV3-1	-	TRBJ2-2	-	TGTGCCAGCAGCCCGCGGGACAGCACGAACACCGGGGAGCTGTTTTTT	CASSPRDSTNTGELFF
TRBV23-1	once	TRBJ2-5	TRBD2	TGCGCCAGCAGTCAATCGGGGGTCGGGGAGGGGACCCAGTACTTC	CASSQSGVGEGTQYF
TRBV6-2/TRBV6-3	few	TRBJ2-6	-	TGTGCCAGCAGTTCCGGAGGGGGCGTCTCTGGGGCCAACGTCCTGACTTTC	CASSSGGGVSGANVLTF
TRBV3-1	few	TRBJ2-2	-	TGTGCCAGCAGCCAAGTCCGGGAGCTGTTTTTT	CASSQVRELFF
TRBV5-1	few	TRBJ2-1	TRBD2	TGCGCCAGCAGCTTGGTGGCTAGCGGGGGGACTTACAATGAGCAGTTCTTC	CASSLVASGGTYNEQFF
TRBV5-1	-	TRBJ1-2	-	TGCGCCAGCAGCCTATTTCTCGGTCCCGGCTACACCTTC	CASSLFLGPGYTF
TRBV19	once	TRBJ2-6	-	TGTGCCAGTAGTACCTTTTGGCGGAGCTCTGGGGCCAACGTCCTGACTTTC	CASSTFWRSSGANVLTF
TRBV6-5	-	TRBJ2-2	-	TGTGCCAGCAGTTACTCACTAGGGGTTGGCGGGGAGCTGTTTTTT	CASSYSLGVGGELFF
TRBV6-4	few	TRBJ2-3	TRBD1	TGTGCCAGCAGGAAGACAGGGGGCACAGATACGCAGTATTTT	CASRKTGGTDTQYF
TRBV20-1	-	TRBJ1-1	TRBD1	TGCAGTGCTAGAGACCCCCGGACAGGGAGCACTGAAGCTTTCTTT	CSARDPRTGSTEAFF
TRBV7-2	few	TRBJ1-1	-	TGTGCCAGCAGCTTAAGCACTCTGAACACTGAAGCTTTCTTT	CASSLSTLNTEAFF
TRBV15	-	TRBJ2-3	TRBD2	TGTGCCACCAGCAGCGGGACTAGCGGGAGACTGGATACGCAGTATTTT	CATSSGTSGRLDTQYF
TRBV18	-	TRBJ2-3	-	TGTGCCAGCTCACCACGTACCAGCGTTAACACAGATACGCAGTATTTT	CASSPRTSVNTDTQYF
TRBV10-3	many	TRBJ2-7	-	TGTGCCGTGAAGGATCCCCGGGACACGCGAGACGAGCAGTACTTC	CAVKDPRDTRDEQYF